The source of this T cell receptor beta chain is a study of CD8+CD57+ T cells in acquired aplastic anemia. In the study overall: Yields of DNA that came from sorted CD4+ and CD8+ cells averaged about 3 ug.

Points from the study as a whole: Patients and controls turned out to have 25 to 35 CD8+ CDR3 sequences in common.

As for this clonotype: What it binds is unknown. A single base separates this from a much larger clone, so it may be a read error.

Patients selected for sequencing had displayed CD8+CD57+ cell expansion by flow cytometry. In all patients, the disease was severe acquired aplastic anemia. Patients had undergone no therapy by the time their blood was sampled. Per germline, CDR1 LGHNA and CDR2 YSLEER. This CDR3 is built from 17 residues. Genomic DNA served as template for TCR beta VDJ and CDR3 profiling. TCRdb analysed the reads with MiXCR anew, one entry per CDR3 protein. The sample shows 150,000 or so distinct CDR3 sequences, around half of them seen only once. The sample taken for sequencing was sorted CD4+, CD8+, or CD8+CD57+ T cells (not recorded which) from PBMCs. The chain joins TRBV4-3 to TRBJ2-7; 15 bases line up with TRBD2. The receptor was derived from a human donor with aplastic anemia. The DNA of the CDR3 is TGCGCCAGCAGCCAGGGACTAGCGGGGGGTGGAAACTACGAGCAGCACTTC. Its protein is CASSQGLAGGGNYEQHF.